This TCR beta chain was sequenced for a study of blood T cell repertoires in COVID-19. CDR1 is SGHRS and CDR2 is YFSETQ in the germline V gene. CDR3 size: 17 residues. The V end was cut by 4 bases, the J end by 5 bases, with 19 bases between. Source study methods: Amplification from reference gene primers served as the basis for estimated nucleated cell counts. Profiled with immunoSEQ multiplex PCR; TCRdb holds only in-frame clones, not every one. The D gene and trimming were derived from the DNA, and the V and J assignments and clone size from that table. The table records around 250,000 clones, just over 85% of them present only once.

The sample taken for sequencing was peripheral blood. The V gene is TRBV5-1, the J gene TRBJ1-6; D perhaps matches TRBD1 (5 bases). The TCR originated in a man under 40 who had recovered from COVID-19. The chain's CDR3 is CASSLGGGARNNSPLHF. The CDR3 nucleotides read TGCGCCAGCAGCCTCGGCGGCGGGGCCCGGAATAATTCACCCCTCCACTTT.